This TCR beta chain was retrieved from a study of cytomegalovirus exposure and HLA in healthy donors. The wider study: It was reported in a later analysis that the same platform had been used for the 120 validation repertoires as for the roughly 650 first-cohort repertoires. Study outcomes and limitations: In vitro, a few CMV-associated chains proved specific for CMV antigens. 164 TCR beta chains were listed as cytomegalovirus-associated. Subsequent analysis revealed that first-cohort TCR clusters tended to co-occur in the 130 or so validation repertoires.

Comment on this clone: Antigen specificity is unknown.

Only in-frame clones appear in the TCRdb table, and some are missing; sequencing was by immunoSEQ multiplex PCR. Seen here are around 250,000 clones, 80% to 95% observed once, and the top ten hold approximately 3.1%. The CDR3 is made up of 14 amino acids. Germline V gives CDR1 LNHDA, CDR2 SQIVND (reference sequence). Between the trimmed V and J ends, which lost 4 bases and 5 bases, there was a span of 15 bases. The sequenced sample was PBMCs. This TCR was sampled from a woman aged 25 to 45 in good health and CMV-seronegative. The rearrangement joins TRBV19 to TRBJ2-7; D perhaps matches TRBD1 (5 bases). CDR3 sequence: CASSKRGLVHEQYF. DNA for the CDR3: TGTGCCAGTAGTAAAAGGGGTCTGGTCCACGAGCAGTACTTC.